This TCR beta chain was observed in a study of T cells in women clearing cervical HPV infection. Sequencing was performed with immunoSEQ multiplex PCR; in TCRdb, only in-frame clones are kept and a portion is missing. The sample table includes more than 25,000 clones. CDR1 SEHNR and CDR2 FQNEAQ come from the germline V gene (reference sequence). Trimming took off 3 bases at V and 6 bases at J, with 11 bases between the two ends. The CDR3 is made up of 14 amino acids. Concerning this clone itself: The read ends 3 residues shy of where the CDR3 ends; the end is completed using the germline J gene.

The chain links TRBV7-9 to TRBJ2-2, with TRBD2 as a possible D gene (5 bases). Material: blood buffy coat. The sequence was collected from a woman between 18 and 69 years old with a cervical HPV16 infection that either progressed to CIN3+ or cleared (not recorded which). The CDR3 here is CASSFRAGAGELFF. The covered CDR3 bases are TGTGCCAGCAGCTTCCGGGCCGGGGCCGGGGAG.